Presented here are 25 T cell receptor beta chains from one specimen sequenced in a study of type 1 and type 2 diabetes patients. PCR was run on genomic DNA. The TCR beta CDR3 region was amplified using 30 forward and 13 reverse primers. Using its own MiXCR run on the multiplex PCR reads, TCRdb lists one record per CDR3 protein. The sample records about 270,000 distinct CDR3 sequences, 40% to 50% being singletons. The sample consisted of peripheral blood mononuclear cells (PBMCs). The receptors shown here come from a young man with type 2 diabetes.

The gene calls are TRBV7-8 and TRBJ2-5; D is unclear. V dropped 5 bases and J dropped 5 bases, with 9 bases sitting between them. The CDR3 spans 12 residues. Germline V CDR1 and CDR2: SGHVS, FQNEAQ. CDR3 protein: CASSPSRETQYF. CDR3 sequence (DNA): TGTGCCAGCAGCCCGTCCCGGGAGACCCAGTACTTC.

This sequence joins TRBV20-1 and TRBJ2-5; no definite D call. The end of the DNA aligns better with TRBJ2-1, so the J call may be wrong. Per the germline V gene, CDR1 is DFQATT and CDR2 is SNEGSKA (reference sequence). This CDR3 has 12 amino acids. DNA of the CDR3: TGCAGTGCTATACAAGGGTCCTTTGAGCAGTTCTTC. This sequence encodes CSAIQGSFEQFF.

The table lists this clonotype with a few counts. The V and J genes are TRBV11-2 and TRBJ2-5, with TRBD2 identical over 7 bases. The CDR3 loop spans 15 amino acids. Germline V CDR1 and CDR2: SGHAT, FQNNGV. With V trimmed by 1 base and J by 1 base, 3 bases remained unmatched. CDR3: CASSLGSSGQETQYF. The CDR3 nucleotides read TGTGCCAGCAGCTTAGGGTCTAGCGGCCAAGAGACCCAGTACTTC.

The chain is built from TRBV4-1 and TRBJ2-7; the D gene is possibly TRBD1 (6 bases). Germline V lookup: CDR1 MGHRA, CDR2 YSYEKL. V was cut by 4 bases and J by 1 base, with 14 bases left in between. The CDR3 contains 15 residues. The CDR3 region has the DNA TGCGCCAGCAGCCGCCGGGACACCGAATCCTACGAGCAGTACTTC. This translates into CASSRRDTESYEQYF.

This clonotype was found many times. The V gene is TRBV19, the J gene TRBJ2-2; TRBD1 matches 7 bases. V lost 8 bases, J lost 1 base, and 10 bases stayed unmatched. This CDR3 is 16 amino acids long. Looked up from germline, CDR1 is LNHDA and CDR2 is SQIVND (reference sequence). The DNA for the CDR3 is TGTGCCAGTGCCGTCGACAGGGTAGGGAACACCGGGGAGCTGTTTTTT. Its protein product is CASAVDRVGNTGELFF. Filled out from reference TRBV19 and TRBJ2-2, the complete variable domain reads DGGITQSPKYLFRKEGQNVTLSCEQNLNHDAMYWYRQDPGQGLRLIYYSQIVNDFQKGDIAEGYSVSREKKESFPLTVTSAQKNPTAFYLCASAVDRVGNTGELFFGEGSRLTVL.

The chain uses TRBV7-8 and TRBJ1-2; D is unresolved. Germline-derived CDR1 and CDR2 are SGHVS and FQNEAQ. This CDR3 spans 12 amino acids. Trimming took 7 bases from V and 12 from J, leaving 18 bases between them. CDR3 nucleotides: TGTGCCAGCACCGCCCAACCGGACGGGAACACCTTC. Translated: CASTAQPDGNTF.

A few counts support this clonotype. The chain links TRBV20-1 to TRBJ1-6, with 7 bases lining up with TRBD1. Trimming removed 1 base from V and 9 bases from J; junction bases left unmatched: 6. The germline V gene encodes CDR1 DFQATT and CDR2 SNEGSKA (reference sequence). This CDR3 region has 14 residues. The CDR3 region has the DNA TGCAGTGCTAGAGCCACAGGGGCCGGTTCACCCCTCCACTTT. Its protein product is CSARATGAGSPLHF.

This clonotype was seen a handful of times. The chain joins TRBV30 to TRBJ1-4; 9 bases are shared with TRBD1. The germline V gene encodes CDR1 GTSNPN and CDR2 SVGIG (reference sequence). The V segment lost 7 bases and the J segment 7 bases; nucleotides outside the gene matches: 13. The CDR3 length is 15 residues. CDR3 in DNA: TGTGCCTCAACAGGGGGCTCCATATCTTTTGAAAAACTGTTTTTT. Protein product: CASTGGSISFEKLFF.

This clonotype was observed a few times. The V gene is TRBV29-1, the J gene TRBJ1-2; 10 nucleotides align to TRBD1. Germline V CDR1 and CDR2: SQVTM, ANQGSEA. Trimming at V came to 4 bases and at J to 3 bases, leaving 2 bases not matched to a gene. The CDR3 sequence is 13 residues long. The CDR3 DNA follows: TGCAGCGTTGTGGGGACAGGGGACTATGGCTACACCTTC. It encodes CSVVGTGDYGYTF.

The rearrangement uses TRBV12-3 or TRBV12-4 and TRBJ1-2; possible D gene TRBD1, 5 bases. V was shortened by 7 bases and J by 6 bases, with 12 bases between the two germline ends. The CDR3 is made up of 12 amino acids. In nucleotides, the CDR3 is TGTGCCAGCATGGCAGGGATTGATGGCTACACCTTC. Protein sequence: CASMAGIDGYTF.

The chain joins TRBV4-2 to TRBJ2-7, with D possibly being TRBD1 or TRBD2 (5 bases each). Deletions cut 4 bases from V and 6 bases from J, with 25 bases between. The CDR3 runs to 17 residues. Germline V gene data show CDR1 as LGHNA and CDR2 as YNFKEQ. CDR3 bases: TGTGCCAGCAGCCCAGAGAGGTCCGGGACCCGGGGCGCCGAGCAGTACTTC. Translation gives CASSPERSGTRGAEQYF.

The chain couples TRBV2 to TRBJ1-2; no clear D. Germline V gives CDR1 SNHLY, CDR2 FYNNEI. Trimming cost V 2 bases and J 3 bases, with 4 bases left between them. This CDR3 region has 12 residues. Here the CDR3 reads CASSEQDYGYTF. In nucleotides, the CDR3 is TGTGCCAGCAGTGAACAGGACTATGGCTACACCTTC.

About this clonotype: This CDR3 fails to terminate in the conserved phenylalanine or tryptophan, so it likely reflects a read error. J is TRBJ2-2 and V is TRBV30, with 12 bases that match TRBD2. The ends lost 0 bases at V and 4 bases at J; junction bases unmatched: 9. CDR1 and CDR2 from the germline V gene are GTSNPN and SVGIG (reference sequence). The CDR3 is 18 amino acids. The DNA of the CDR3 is TGTGCCTGGAGTGTAATCCTAGCGGGAGGGCCAATCACCGGGGAGCTGTTTTCT. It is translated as CAWSVILAGGPITGELFS.

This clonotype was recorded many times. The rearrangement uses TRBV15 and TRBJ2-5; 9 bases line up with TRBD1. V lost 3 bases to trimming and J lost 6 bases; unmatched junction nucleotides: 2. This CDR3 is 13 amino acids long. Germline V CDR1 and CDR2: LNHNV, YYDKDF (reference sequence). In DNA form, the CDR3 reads TGTGCCACCAGCAGGGACAGGGGACAGACCCAGTACTTC. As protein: CATSRDRGQTQYF.

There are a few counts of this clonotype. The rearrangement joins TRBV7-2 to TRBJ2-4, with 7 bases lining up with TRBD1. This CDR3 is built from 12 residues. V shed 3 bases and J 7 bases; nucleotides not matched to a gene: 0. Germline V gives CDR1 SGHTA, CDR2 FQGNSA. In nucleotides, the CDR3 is TGTGCCAGCAGCTTGGACAGGAACATTCAGTACTTC. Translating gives CASSLDRNIQYF.

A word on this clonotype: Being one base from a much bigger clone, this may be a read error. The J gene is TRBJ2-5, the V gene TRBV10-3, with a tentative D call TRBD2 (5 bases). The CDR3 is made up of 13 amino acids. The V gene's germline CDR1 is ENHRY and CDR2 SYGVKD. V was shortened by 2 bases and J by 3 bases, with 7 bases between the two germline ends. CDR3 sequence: CAISEPGKETQYF. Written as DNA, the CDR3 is TGTGCCATCAGTGAGCCGGGGAAAGAGACCCAGTACTTC.

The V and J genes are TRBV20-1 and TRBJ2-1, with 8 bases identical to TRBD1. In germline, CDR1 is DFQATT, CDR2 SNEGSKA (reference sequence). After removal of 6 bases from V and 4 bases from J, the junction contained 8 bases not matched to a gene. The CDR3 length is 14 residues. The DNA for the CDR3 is TGCAGTGCCCATACGGGACAGGAGTACAATGAGCAGTTCTTC. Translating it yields CSAHTGQEYNEQFF.

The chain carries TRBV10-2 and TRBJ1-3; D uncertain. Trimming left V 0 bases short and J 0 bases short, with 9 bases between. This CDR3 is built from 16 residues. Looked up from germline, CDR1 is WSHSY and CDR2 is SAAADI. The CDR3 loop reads CASSESSASSGNTIYF. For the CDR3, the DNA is TGCGCCAGCAGTGAGTCCTCTGCTAGCTCTGGAAACACCATATATTTT.

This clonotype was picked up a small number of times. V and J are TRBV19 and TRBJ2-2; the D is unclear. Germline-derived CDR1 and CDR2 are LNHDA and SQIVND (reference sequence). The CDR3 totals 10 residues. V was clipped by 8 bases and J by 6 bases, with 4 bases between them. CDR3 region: CASRAGELFF. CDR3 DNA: TGTGCCAGTCGGGCCGGGGAGCTGTTTTTT.

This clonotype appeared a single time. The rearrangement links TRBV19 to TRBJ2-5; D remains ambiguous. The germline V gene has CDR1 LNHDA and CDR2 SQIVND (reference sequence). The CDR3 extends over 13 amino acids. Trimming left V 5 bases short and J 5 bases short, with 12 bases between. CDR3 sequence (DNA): TGTGCCAGTAGTGCTAGGGAAGGGGAGACCCAGTACTTC. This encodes CASSAREGETQYF.

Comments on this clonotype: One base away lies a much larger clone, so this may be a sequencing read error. The CDR3 loop reads CATSFPAVRGYTF. In DNA form, the CDR3 reads TGTGCCACCAGCTTCCCAGCCGTCCGTGGCTACACCTTC. This sequence joins TRBV15 and TRBJ1-2; D ambiguous. V was pared by 5 bases and J by 7 bases, with 14 bases between. CDR1 is LNHNV and CDR2 is YYDKDF in the germline V gene (reference sequence). CDR3 length: 13 residues.

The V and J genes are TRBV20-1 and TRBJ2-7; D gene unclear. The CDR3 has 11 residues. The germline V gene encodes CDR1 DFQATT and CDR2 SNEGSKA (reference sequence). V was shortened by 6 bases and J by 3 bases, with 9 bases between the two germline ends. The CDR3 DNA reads TGCAGTGCCTATATAAGCTACGAGCAGTACTTC. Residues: CSAYISYEQYF.

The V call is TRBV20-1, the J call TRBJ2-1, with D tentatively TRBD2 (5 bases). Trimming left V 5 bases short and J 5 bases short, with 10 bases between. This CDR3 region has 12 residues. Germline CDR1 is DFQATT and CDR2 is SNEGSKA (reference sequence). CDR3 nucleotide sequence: TGCAGTGCTGGAGGACTGAACAATGAGCAGTTCTTC. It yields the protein CSAGGLNNEQFF.

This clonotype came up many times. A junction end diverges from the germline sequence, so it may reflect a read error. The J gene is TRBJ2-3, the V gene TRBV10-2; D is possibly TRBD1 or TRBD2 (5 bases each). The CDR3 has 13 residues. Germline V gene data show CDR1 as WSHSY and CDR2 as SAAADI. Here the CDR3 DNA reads TGTGCCACCCAGGCACGGTGGGGGGATACGCAGTATTTT. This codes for CATQARWGDTQYF.

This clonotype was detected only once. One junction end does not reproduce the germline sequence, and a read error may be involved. CDR3 coding DNA: TGCGCCAGCAGCCAAGTGGGGGCTGGGGATTCACCCCTCCACTTT. This codes for CASSQVGAGDSPLHF. This rearrangement joins TRBV7-3 to TRBJ1-6, with D tentatively TRBD1 (6 bases). CDR3 size: 15 residues. Per germline, CDR1 SGHTA and CDR2 FQGTGA.